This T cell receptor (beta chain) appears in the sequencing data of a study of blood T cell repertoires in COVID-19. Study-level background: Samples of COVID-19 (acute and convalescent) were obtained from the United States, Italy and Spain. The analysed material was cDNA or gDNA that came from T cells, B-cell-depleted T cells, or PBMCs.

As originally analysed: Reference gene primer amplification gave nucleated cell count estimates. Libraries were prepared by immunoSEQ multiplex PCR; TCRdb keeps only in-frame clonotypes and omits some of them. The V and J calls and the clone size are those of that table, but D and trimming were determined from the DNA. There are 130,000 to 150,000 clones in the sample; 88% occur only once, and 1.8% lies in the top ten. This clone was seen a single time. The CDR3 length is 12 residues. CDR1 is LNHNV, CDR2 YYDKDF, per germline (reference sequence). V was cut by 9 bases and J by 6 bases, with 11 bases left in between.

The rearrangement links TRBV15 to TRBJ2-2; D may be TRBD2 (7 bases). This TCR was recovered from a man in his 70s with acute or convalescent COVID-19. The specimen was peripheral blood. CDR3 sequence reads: CATRGGPGELFF. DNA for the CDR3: TGTGCCACTAGGGGGGGACCCGGGGAGCTGTTTTTT. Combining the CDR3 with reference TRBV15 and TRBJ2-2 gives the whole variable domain DAMVIQNPRYQVTQFGKPVTLSCSQTLNHNVMYWYQQKSSQAPKLLFHYYDKDFNNEADTPDNFQSRRPNTSFCFLDIRSPGLGDTAMYLCATRGGPGELFFGEGSRLTVL.